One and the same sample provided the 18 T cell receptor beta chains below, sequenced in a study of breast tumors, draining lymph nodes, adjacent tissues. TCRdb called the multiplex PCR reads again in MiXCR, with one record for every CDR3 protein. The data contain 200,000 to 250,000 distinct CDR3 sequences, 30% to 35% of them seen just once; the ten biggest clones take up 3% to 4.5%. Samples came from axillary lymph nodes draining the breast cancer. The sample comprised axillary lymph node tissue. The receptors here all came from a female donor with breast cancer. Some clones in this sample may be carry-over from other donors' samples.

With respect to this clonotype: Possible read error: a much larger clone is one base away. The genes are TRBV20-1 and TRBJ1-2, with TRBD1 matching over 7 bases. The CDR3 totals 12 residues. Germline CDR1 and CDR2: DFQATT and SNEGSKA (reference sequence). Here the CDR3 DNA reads TGCAGTGCTAGATTGGTCAGGGGGGGCTCCACCTTC. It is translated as CSARLVRGGSTF.

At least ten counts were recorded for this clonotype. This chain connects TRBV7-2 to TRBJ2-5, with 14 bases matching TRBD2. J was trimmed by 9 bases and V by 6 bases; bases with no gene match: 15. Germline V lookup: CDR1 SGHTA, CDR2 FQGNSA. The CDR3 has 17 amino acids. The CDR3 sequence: CASSFIGTSGSGEPQYF. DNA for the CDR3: TGTGCCAGCAGTTTCATTGGGACTAGCGGGAGCGGGGAGCCCCAGTACTTC.

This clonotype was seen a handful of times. The DNA of the CDR3 is TGTGCCAGCAGCCAAGGGAGTTATAGCAATCAGCCCCAGCATTTT. Its protein is CASSQGSYSNQPQHF. J is TRBJ1-5 and V is TRBV3-1; D remains unclear. Trimming shortened V by 1 base and J by 0 bases, and 7 bases separated the two germline ends. This CDR3 has 15 amino acids. The germline V gene encodes CDR1 LGHDT and CDR2 YNNKEL (reference sequence).

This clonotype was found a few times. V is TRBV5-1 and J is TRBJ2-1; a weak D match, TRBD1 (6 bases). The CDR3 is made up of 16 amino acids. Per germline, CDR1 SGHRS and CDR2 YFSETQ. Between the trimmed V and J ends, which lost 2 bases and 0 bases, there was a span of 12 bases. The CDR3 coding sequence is TGCGCCAGCAGCTTACAGGGTAGTACCTCCTACAATGAGCAGTTCTTC. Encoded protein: CASSLQGSTSYNEQFF.

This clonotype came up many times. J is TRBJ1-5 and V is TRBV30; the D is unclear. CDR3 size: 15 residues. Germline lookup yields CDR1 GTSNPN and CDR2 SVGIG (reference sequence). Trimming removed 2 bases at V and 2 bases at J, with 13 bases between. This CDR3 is CAWSSRAHRNQPQHF. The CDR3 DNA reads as TGTGCCTGGAGTTCCCGGGCCCACCGCAATCAGCCCCAGCATTTT.

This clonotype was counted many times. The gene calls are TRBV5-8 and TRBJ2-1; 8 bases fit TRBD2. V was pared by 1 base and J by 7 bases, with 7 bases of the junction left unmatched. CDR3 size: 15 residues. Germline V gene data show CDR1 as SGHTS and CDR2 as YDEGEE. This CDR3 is CASSLLGGAPNEQFF. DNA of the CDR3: TGTGCCAGCAGCTTGCTCGGGGGGGCTCCGAATGAGCAGTTCTTC.

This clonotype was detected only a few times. The CDR3: CAIRLAGGLTDTQYF. The CDR3 nucleotides read TGTGCCATCCGACTAGCGGGGGGACTAACAGATACGCAGTATTTT. The chain joins TRBV6-5 to TRBJ2-3; 13 bases agree with TRBD2. This CDR3 spans 15 amino acids. The germline V gene encodes CDR1 MNHEY and CDR2 SVGAGI. V shed 10 bases, J shed 3 bases, and the junction held 7 bases outside the gene matches.

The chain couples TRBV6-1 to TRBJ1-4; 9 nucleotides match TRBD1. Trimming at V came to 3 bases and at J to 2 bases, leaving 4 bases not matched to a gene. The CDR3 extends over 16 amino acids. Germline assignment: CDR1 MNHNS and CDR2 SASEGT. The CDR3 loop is CASSEEDRGTNEKLFF. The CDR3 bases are TGTGCCAGCAGTGAGGAGGACAGGGGCACTAATGAAAAACTGTTTTTT.

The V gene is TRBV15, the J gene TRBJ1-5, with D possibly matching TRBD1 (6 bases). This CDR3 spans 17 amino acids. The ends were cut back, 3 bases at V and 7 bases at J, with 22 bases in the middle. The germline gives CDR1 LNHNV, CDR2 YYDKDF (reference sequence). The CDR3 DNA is TGTGCCACCAGCAGGAGGTATGGGGCAGGGGAACGACAGCCCCAGCATTTT. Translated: CATSRRYGAGERQPQHF.

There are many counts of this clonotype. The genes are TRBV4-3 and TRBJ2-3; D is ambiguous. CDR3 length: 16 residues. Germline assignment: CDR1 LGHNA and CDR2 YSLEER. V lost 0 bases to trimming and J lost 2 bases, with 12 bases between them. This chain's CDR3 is CASSQDFDGLTDTQYF. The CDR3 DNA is TGCGCCAGCAGCCAAGACTTCGACGGGCTCACAGATACGCAGTATTTT.

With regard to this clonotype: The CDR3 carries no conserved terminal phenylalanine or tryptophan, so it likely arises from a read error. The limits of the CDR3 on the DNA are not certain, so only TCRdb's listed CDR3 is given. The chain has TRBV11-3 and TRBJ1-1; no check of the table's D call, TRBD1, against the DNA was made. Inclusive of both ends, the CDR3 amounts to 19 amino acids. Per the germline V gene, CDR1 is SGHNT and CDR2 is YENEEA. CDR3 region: CASSQPGQGIYSPRGWPDL.

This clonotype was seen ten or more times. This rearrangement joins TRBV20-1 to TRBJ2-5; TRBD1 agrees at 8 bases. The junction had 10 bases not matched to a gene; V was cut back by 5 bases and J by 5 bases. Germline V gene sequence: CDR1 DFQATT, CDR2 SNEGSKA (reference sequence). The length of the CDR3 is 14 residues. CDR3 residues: CSAVLPGGGETQYF. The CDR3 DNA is TGCAGTGCTGTACTCCCAGGGGGCGGGGAGACCCAGTACTTC.

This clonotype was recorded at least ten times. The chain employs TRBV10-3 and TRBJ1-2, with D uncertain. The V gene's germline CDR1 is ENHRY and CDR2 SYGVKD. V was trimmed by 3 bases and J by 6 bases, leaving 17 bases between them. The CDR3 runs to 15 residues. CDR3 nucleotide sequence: TGTGCCATCAGTGAACCCAATCCCCTTAGGGATGGCTACACCTTC. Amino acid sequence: CAISEPNPLRDGYTF.

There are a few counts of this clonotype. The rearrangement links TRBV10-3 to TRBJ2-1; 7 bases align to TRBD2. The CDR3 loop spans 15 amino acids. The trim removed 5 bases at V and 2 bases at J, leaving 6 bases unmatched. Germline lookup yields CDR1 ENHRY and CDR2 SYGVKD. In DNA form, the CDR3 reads TGTGCCATCAGTCGGGCGGGAGAAGCCTACAATGAGCAGTTCTTC. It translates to CAISRAGEAYNEQFF.

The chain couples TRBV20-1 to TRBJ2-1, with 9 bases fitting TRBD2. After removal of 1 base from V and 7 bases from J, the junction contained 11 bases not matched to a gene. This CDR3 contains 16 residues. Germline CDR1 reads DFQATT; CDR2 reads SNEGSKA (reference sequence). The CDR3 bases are TGCAGTGCTAGAGCCATCGCGGGGGGGCCCCGGAATGAGCAGTTCTTC. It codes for CSARAIAGGPRNEQFF.

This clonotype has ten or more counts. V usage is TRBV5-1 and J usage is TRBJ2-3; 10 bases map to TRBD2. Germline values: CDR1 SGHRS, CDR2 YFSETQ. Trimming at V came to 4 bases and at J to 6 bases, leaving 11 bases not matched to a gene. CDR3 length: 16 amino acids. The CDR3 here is CASSASSGGAWDTQYF. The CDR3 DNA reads TGCGCCAGCAGCGCGTCCAGCGGGGGGGCCTGGGATACGCAGTATTTT.

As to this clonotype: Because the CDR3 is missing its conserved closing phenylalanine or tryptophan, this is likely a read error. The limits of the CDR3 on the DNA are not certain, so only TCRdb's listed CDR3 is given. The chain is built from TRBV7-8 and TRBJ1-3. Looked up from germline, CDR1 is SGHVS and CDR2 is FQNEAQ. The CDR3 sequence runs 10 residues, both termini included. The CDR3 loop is CASSHQPYNT.

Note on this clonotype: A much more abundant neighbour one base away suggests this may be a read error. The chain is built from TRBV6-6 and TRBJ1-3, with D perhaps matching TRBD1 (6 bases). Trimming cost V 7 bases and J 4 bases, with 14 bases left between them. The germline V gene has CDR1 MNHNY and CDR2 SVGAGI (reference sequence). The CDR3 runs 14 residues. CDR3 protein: CASKTGAQGNTIYF. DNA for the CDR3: TGTGCCAGCAAGACGGGGGCGCAGGGAAACACCATATATTTT.